This T cell receptor beta chain derives from a study of neurological immune-mediated disorders (dated by TCRdb to between 2018 and 2020). Study-level background: Among the approximately 35 multiple sclerosis patients, relapsing-remitting MS was present in approximately 31 and secondary progressive MS was present in 3. Longitudinal HAM/TSP and healthy donors had 3 time-points each (roughly 3-40 month intervals). Peripheral blood TCR-beta repertoires from HTLV-I-associated myelopathy (HAM/TSP) patients, multiple sclerosis patients and healthy controls were compared by UMI-based sequencing. Of the approximately 68 subjects in the cohort, about 14 were HAM/TSP patients, roughly 35 were multiple sclerosis patients, and about 20 were healthy controls. The roughly 110 TCR-beta libraries included longitudinal samples, technical triplicates and paired sorted CD4+ and CD8+ T-cell subsets alongside PBMC samples. Points the paper makes about the study in general: TCR clonal expansion was highest in HAM/TSP patients and lowest in MS patients, with MS patients falling below even healthy controls. The MS cluster was not associated with any clinical or MRI features, and the authors stated that larger cohorts are needed. Phylogenetic analysis grouped repertoires from 18 of 34 MS patients into a cluster of related CDR3 sequences, suggesting a possible repertoire-level signature. No identical CDR3 amino acid sequences were shared among expanded clones across subjects, suggesting private TCR-beta repertoires in all groups.

This clonotype was observed many times. Its antigen target is currently unknown. No much larger clonotype is one base removed from it; base qualities were not supplied. According to the germline V gene (reference sequence), CDR1 reads LGHDT and CDR2 reads YNNKEL. The germline ends are 15 bases apart after V is trimmed by 0 bases and J by 0 bases. The CDR3 sequence holds 17 residues, the cysteine and phenylalanine included. Just CDR3 DNA is preserved here, 51 bases in frame from base 1. This specimen's time point label, per the study, means: longitudinal time-point 2. Libraries from unsorted PBMCs were made from 2 million PBMCs kept in RNAlater at -80 degrees C until RNA extraction. The multiple sclerosis patients were enrolled in a US clinical protocol that used magnetic resonance imaging to evaluate disease progression. Peripheral blood was subjected to Ficoll-Hypaque density gradient centrifugation to isolate PBMCs, which were then cryopreserved in liquid nitrogen.

cDNA was synthesized by template-switch 5'RACE using a primer with a 10-nucleotide random unique molecular identifier that tagged each TCR transcript. Every sequencing run covered 15-18 subjects and yielded more than 160 million TCR-beta sequences. Total RNA was extracted with the RNeasy kit. Using the KAPA Real-time Library Amplification kit, TCR-beta VDJ regions were amplified with primers for the TCR constant region and the 5'RACE anchor. A first PCR added sample indexes and Illumina adaptors, and a second PCR then raised library yield. After Ampure bead purification, the TCR product of roughly 650 bp was size-selected on a 2% E-gel SizeSelection system. Before pooling, library quality was checked on a Bioanalyzer, concentration was measured with Qubit, and libraries were quantified with the Kapa Library Quantification kit. An Illumina HiSeq 2500 sequenced the libraries paired-end 2 x 150 bp. To increase sequence diversity, roughly 24-30% phiX was spiked into each library pool. In the original analysis: The quality-filtered reads were processed with the UMI-based MiGEC pipeline, whose error correction step removed more than 75% of the raw TCR sequences. VDJ genes were aligned to IMGT germline references, and clonotypes were defined by unique CDR3 amino acid sequence plus V-J genes. Clonal expansion, Shannon diversity and CDR3 relatedness (CalcPairwiseDistances, ClusterSamples) were evaluated with VDJtools, and phylogenetic trees were built with CLCbio workbench. A clone was classed as expanded if it had 8 or more unique UMIs, a cutoff based on coefficient-of-variation modelling across technical triplicates. The public reads were quality trimmed at Q25 with fastp and then assembled into clones with MiXCR by TCRdb, keeping productive beta chains. Rows are combined by CDR3 protein, so each entry shows the most common genes and DNA. TCRdb's processing, not the authors' own work, is the source of the V and J calls. A total of 80,000 to 100,000 distinct CDR3 sequences appear in this sample, 5.8% of them only once. 7.9% of the sample is in the top ten clones.

The sequence joins TRBV3-1 to TRBJ2-7; the D gene is possibly TRBD1 or TRBD2, each agreeing over 7 bases. This TCR was recovered from an older woman with multiple sclerosis. Sample: PBMCs. The base sequence is TGTGCCAGCAGCCAAGAACTCAGGGGGGGCAACTCCTACGAGCAGTACTTC. Its protein product is CASSQELRGGNSYEQYF.